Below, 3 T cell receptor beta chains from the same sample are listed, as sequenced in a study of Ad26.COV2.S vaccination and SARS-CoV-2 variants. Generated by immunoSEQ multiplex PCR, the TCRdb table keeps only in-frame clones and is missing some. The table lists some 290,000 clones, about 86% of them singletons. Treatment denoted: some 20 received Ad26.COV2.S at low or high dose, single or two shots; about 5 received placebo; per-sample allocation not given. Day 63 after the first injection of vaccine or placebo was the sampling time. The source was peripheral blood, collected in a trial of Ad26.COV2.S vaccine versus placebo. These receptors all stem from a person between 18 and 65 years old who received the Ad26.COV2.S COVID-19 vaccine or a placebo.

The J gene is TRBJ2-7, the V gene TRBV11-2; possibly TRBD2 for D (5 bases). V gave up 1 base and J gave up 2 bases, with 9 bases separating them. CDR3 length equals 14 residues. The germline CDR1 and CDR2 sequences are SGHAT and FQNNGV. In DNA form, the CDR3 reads TGTGCCAGCAGCTTAGTTCCCGGGGCCTACGAGCAGTACTTC. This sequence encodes CASSLVPGAYEQYF.

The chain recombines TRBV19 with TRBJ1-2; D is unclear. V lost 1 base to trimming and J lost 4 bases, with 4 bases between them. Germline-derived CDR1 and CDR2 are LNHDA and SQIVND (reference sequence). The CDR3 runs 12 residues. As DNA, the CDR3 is TGTGCCAGTAGTATAGCGGGCTATGGCTACACCTTC. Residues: CASSIAGYGYTF. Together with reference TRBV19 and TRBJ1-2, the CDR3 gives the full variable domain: DGGITQSPKYLFRKEGQNVTLSCEQNLNHDAMYWYRQDPGQGLRLIYYSQIVNDFQKGDIAEGYSVSREKKESFPLTVTSAQKNPTAFYLCASSIAGYGYTFGSGTRLTVV.

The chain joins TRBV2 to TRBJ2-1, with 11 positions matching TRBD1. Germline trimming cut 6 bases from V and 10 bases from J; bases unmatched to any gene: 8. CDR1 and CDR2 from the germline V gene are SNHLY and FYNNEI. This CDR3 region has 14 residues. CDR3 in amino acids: CASSSGQGAQEQFF. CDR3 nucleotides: TGTGCCAGCAGCAGCGGACAGGGGGCACAAGAGCAGTTCTTC.